Many counts were recorded for the clone carrying this TCR beta chain. This entry is derived from a study of T cell repertoires in cytomegalovirus infection. TCRdb re-analysed the reads in MiXCR, keeping a single row per CDR3 protein. Seen here are approximately 500,000 distinct CDR3 sequences, 10% to 12% observed once, and the top ten hold 10%. CDR1 and CDR2 from the germline V gene are SGHVS and FQNEAQ. The CDR3 has 11 residues. V shed 5 bases and J shed 2 bases, with 4 bases lying between them. The sample consisted of PBMCs. This receptor was identified in a human donor in good health (CMV status not recorded). Some clones in this sample may be carry-over from other donors' samples. The rearrangement uses TRBV7-8 and TRBJ2-7, with no clear D. The DNA for the CDR3 is TGTGCCAGCAGCCACACCTACGAGCAGTACTTC. Residues: CASSHTYEQYF.